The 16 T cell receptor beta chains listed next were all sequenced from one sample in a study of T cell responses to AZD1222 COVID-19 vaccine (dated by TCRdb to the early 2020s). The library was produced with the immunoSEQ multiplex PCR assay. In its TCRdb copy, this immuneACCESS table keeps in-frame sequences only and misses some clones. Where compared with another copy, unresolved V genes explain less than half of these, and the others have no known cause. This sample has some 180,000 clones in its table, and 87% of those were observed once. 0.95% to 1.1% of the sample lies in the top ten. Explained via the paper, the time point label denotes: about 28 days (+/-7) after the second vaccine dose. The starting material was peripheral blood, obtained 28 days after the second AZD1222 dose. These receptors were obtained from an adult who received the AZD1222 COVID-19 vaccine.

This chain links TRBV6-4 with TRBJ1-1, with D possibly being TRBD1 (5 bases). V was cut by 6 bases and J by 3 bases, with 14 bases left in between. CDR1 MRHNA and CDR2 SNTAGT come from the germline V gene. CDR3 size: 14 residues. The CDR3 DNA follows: TGTGCCAGCAGGGACACCTCTAGGGACACTGAAGCTTTCTTT. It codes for CASRDTSRDTEAFF.

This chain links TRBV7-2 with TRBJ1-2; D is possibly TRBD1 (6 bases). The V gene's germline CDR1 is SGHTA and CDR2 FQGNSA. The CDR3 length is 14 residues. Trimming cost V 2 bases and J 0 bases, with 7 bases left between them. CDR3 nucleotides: TGTGCCAGCAGCTTAAGACAGGCTAACTATGGCTACACCTTC. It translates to CASSLRQANYGYTF.

The CDR3 nucleotides are TGCGCCAGCAGCCGCGGACAGGCTGGGGGCGAGCAGTACTTC. This encodes CASSRGQAGGEQYF. The V and J genes are TRBV4-1 and TRBJ2-7, with TRBD1 identical over 7 bases. The CDR3 has 14 amino acids. Trimming at V came to 4 bases and at J to 6 bases, leaving 9 bases not matched to a gene. CDR1 is MGHRA, CDR2 YSYEKL, per germline.

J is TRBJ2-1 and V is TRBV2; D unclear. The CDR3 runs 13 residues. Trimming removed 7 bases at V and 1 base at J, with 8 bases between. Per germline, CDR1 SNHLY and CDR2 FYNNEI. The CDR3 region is CASKDISYNEQFF. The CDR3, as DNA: TGTGCCAGCAAAGACATTTCCTACAATGAGCAGTTCTTC.

CDR3: CASSPPVSGVTADYGYTF. As DNA, the CDR3 is TGTGCCAGCTCACCACCGGTTTCAGGGGTCACTGCTGACTATGGCTACACCTTC. The genes are TRBV18 and TRBJ1-2; maybe TRBD1 (6 bases). Trimming removed 0 bases from V and 3 bases from J, with 20 bases in between. The germline V gene has CDR1 KGHSH and CDR2 LQKENI. CDR3 length equals 18 residues.

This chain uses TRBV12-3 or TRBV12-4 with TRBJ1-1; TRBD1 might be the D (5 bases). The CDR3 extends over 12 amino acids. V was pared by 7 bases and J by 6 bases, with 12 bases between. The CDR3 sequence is CASTTDRPEAFF. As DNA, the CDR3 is TGTGCCAGCACTACCGACAGACCTGAAGCTTTCTTT.

The DNA of the CDR3 is TGTGCCGGGGGGGCAGGGGCCACGGGGAATGAAAAACTGTTTTTT. Translating it yields CAGGAGATGNEKLFF. The gene calls are TRBV7-2 and TRBJ1-4, with D possibly matching TRBD1 (6 bases). Germline V gene sequence: CDR1 SGHTA, CDR2 FQGNSA. The CDR3 has 15 amino acids. With 11 bases removed from V and 5 bases from J, the gap between germline ends came to 21 bases.

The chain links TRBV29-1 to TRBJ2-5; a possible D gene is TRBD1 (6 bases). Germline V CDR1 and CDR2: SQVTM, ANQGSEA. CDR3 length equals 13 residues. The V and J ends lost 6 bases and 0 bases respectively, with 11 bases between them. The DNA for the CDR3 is TGCAGCGTCGGCGGACAGAACCAAGAGACCCAGTACTTC. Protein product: CSVGGQNQETQYF.

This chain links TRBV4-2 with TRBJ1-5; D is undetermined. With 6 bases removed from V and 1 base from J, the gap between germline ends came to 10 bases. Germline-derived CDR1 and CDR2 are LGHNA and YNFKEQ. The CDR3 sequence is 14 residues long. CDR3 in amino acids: CASSVTGSNQPQHF. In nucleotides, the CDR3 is TGTGCCAGCAGTGTTACCGGGAGCAATCAGCCCCAGCATTTT.

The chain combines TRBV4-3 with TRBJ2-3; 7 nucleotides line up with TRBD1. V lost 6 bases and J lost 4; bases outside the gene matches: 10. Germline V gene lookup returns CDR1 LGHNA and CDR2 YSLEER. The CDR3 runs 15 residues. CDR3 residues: CASSAQGSGADTQYF. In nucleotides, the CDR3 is TGCGCCAGCAGTGCACAGGGGAGTGGAGCAGATACGCAGTATTTT.

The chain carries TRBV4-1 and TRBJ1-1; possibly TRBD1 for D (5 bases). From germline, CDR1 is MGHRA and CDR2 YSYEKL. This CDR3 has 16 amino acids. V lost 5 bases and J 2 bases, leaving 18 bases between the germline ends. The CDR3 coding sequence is TGCGCCAGCAGCTTAGGGGCCCCAACATCAAACACTGAAGCTTTCTTT. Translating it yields CASSLGAPTSNTEAFF.

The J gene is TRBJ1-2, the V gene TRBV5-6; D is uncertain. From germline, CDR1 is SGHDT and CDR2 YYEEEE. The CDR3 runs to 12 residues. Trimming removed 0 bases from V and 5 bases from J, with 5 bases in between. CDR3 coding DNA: TGTGCCAGCAGCTTGGCGCAGTATGGCTACACCTTC. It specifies CASSLAQYGYTF.

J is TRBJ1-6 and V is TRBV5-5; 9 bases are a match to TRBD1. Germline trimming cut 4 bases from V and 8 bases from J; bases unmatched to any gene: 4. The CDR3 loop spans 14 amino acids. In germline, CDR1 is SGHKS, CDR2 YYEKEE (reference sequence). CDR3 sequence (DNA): TGTGCCAGCAGCGAGACAGGGGGTTATTCACCCCTCCACTTT. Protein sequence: CASSETGGYSPLHF.

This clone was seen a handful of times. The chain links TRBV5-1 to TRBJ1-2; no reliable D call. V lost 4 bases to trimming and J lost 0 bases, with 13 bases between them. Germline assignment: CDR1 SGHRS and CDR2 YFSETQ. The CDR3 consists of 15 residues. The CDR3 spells CASSLDGSANYGYTF. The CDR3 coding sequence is TGCGCCAGCAGCCTGGACGGATCAGCTAACTATGGCTACACCTTC.

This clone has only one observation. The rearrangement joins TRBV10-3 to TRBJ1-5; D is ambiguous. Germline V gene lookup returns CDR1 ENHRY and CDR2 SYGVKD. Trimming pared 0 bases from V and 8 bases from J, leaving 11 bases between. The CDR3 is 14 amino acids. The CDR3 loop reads CAISESLADEPQHF. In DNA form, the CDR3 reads TGTGCCATCAGTGAGTCCCTGGCGGACGAGCCCCAGCATTTT.

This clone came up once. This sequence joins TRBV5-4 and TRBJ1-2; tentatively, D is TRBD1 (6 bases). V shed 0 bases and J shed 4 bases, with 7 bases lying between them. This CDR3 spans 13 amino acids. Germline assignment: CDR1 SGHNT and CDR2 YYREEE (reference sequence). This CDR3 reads CASSLGRGYGYTF. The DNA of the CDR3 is TGTGCCAGCAGCTTGGGCAGGGGCTATGGCTACACCTTC. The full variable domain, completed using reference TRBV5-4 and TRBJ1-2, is ETGVTQSPTHLIKTRGQQVTLRCSSQSGHNTVSWYQQALGQGPQFIFQYYREEENGRGNFPPRFSGLQFPNYSSELNVNALELDDSALYLCASSLGRGYGYTFGSGTRLTVV.